The present TCR beta chain was sequenced within a study of regulatory T cells in long-lasting Graves disease. Germline V gene lookup returns CDR1 SGHKS and CDR2 YYEKEE (reference sequence). This CDR3 contains 14 residues. The V gene lost 4 bases and the J gene lost 0 bases, with 11 bases spanning the gap. Time point denoted: newly diagnosed GD, antithyroid drugs for less than 3 months. PBMC-derived RNA was used for the TCR library. In regard to this clonotype: Its antigen is not identified.

In building TCR beta libraries, iRepertoire HTBI primers were used together with Arm-PCR of CDR3 regions. A single record per CDR3 protein comes from TCRdb applying MiXCR to the multiplex PCR reads. Among roughly 320,000 distinct CDR3 sequences listed, over 15% were seen once. Whole-study findings and limits: With persistent disease, TRBV28, TRBJ1-2 and TRBJ2-5 were the favored segments. Lower TCR diversity was seen in persistent Graves' patients than in newly diagnosed ones.

The sample was also reused in another study, on T cells in Graves' hyperthyroidism and ophthalmopathy. That source reports: First-round RT-PCR of the TCR CDR3 relied on the HTBI primer set.

The source was peripheral blood mononuclear cells (PBMCs), collected at new diagnosis, from a patient treated with antithyroid drugs. The origin of this receptor is a man between 40 and 49 years old with Graves disease. This rearrangement joins TRBV5-5 to TRBJ2-7; the D call may be TRBD1 or TRBD2 (5 bases each). This CDR3 is CASSRDLSSYEQYF. DNA of the CDR3: TGTGCCAGCAGCAGGGACCTCAGCTCCTACGAGCAGTACTTC.